This TCR beta chain was profiled in a study of T cell responses to AZD1222 COVID-19 vaccine. Notes on the study in general: Spike-specific TCRs gained breadth and depth after people received two AZD1222 doses. Unmutated regions of variants are reportedly targeted by nearly half of spike-specific TCRs. The donor group comprised mostly white British people and more females; the analysis possibly underestimated clonal diversity.

Details on this clone: Its antigen remains unidentified.

Libraries were prepared by immunoSEQ multiplex PCR; TCRdb keeps only in-frame clonotypes and omits some of them. The data contain roughly 180,000 clones, 92% of them singletons. The CDR3 runs to 14 residues. Germline CDR1 reads MDHEN; CDR2 reads SYDVKM. Trimming shortened V by 5 bases and J by 3 bases, and 14 bases separated the two germline ends. The sequence was obtained from an adult who received the AZD1222 COVID-19 vaccine. This chain uses TRBV28 with TRBJ2-7; no firm D call. The sample in question was peripheral blood, obtained 28 days after the second AZD1222 dose. The CDR3 DNA reads as TGTGCCAGCAGTACCCCCGGTGGGGTCTACGAGCAGTACTTC. Amino acid sequence: CASSTPGGVYEQYF.